The 20 T cell receptor beta chains given below trace back to one sample, sequenced in a study of cytomegalovirus exposure and HLA in healthy donors. Libraries were prepared by immunoSEQ multiplex PCR; TCRdb keeps only in-frame clonotypes and omits some of them. The sample carries a few hundred thousand clones, roughly 90% recorded once. The sequencing input was PBMCs. Receptor source: a man aged 25-45 years in good health and CMV-seronegative.

The chain is built from TRBV5-5 and TRBJ2-5; 8 bases are shared with TRBD2. V dropped 4 bases and J dropped 5; count of bases not matched to a gene: 7. The CDR3 consists of 14 residues. Germline V gene sequence: CDR1 SGHKS, CDR2 YYEKEE (reference sequence). The CDR3 protein is CASSPVSGGETQYF. The CDR3 DNA follows: TGTGCCAGCAGCCCCGTCAGCGGGGGCGAGACCCAGTACTTC.

This chain connects TRBV23-1 to TRBJ1-5, with a tentative D call TRBD1 (5 bases). TRBV23-1 carries the ORF label, with uncertain function. The ends were cut back, 7 bases at V and 2 bases at J, with 18 bases in the middle. The CDR3 is made up of 16 amino acids. CDR3 sequence reads: CASIPKAGGGNQPQHF. In DNA form, the CDR3 reads TGCGCCAGCATCCCCAAGGCAGGAGGGGGCAATCAGCCCCAGCATTTT.

This clone was detected only a few times. This chain uses TRBV19 with TRBJ2-4, with a tentative D call TRBD2 (5 bases). Trimming took 3 bases from V and 2 from J, leaving 17 bases between them. This CDR3 has 17 amino acids. From germline, CDR1 is LNHDA and CDR2 SQIVND (reference sequence). CDR3 protein: CASSIGVGKPTKNIQYF. CDR3 coding DNA: TGTGCCAGTAGTATCGGGGTAGGGAAGCCCACCAAAAACATTCAGTACTTC.

The V gene is TRBV10-3, the J gene TRBJ2-7, with a possible D match to TRBD2 (6 bases). CDR1 and CDR2 from the germline V gene are ENHRY and SYGVKD. V shed 6 bases and J shed 7 bases, with 10 bases lying between them. CDR3 size: 11 residues. CDR3 in DNA: TGTGCCATCAGGGGAGGACGAGAGCAGTACTTC. Translating gives CAIRGGREQYF.

CDR3 region: CASSPGLAGGRTNTGELFF. The CDR3 bases are TGTGCCAGCAGCCCTGGACTAGCGGGGGGCCGAACCAACACCGGGGAGCTGTTTTTT. V usage is TRBV9 and J usage is TRBJ2-2; 14 bases map to TRBD2. Trimming took 4 bases from V and 2 from J; bases not matched to a gene: 10. In germline, CDR1 is SGDLS, CDR2 YYNGEE. CDR3 length: 19 residues.

This rearrangement joins TRBV19 to TRBJ1-1, with 9 bases aligning to TRBD1. This CDR3 is built from 14 residues. The germline CDR1 and CDR2 sequences are LNHDA and SQIVND (reference sequence). Losses at the gene ends were 7 bases for V and 5 bases for J; bases not matched to a gene: 8. CDR3 nucleotide sequence: TGTGCCAGTAAGACAGGGGGGCATCGAACTGAAGCTTTCTTT. This gives the protein CASKTGGHRTEAFF.

The CDR3 bases are TGTGCCAGCCAACCCCCACGACAGGGCCCCTACGAGCAGTACTTC. Its translation is CASQPPRQGPYEQYF. The chain joins TRBV6-1 to TRBJ2-7; 7 bases align to TRBD1. The CDR3 consists of 15 residues. CDR1 MNHNS and CDR2 SASEGT come from the germline V gene. V lost 8 bases to trimming and J lost 2 bases; unmatched junction nucleotides: 12.

The chain links TRBV25-1 to TRBJ2-7; 8 nucleotides line up with TRBD2. From germline, CDR1 is MGHDK and CDR2 SYGVNS. J lost 6 bases, V lost 1 base, and 5 bases had no gene match. The CDR3 is 14 residues long. This chain's CDR3 is CASSEWSTSAEQYF. The CDR3 nucleotides read TGTGCCAGCAGTGAATGGTCGACTAGCGCCGAGCAGTACTTC.

In its sample, this clone was seen a few times. The chain has TRBV6-6 and TRBJ1-2, with 7 nucleotides matching TRBD1. The CDR3 is 13 residues long. The germline V gene encodes CDR1 MNHNY and CDR2 SVGAGI (reference sequence). Trimming cost V 11 bases and J 3 bases; bases outside gene matches: 9. The CDR3 DNA follows: TGTGCCTCAACTGGGGACAGTGACTATGGCTACACCTTC. As protein: CASTGDSDYGYTF.

The J gene is TRBJ1-1, the V gene TRBV11-2; D is undetermined. The CDR3 runs to 14 residues. Germline-derived CDR1 and CDR2 are SGHAT and FQNNGV. Trimming pared 2 bases from V and 2 bases from J, leaving 9 bases between. The CDR3 nucleotides are TGTGCCAGCAGCTTAAGGAGAGGCAACACTGAAGCTTTCTTT. Residues: CASSLRRGNTEAFF.

The J gene is TRBJ2-5, the V gene TRBV19; 9 bases fit TRBD2. V shed 7 bases, J shed 4 bases, and the junction held 4 bases outside the gene matches. The CDR3 is 13 residues long. From germline, CDR1 is LNHDA and CDR2 SQIVND (reference sequence). The CDR3 reads CASKAGGRETQYF. CDR3 coding DNA: TGTGCCAGTAAAGCGGGGGGCAGAGAGACCCAGTACTTC.

This chain links TRBV27 with TRBJ1-2; the D is unclear. Germline CDR1 MNHEY, CDR2 SMNVEV (reference sequence). CDR3 length: 11 amino acids. V lost 10 bases, J lost 3 bases, and 9 bases lay in between. The chain's CDR3 is CATVSYYGYTF. In DNA form, the CDR3 reads TGTGCCACAGTTTCTTACTATGGCTACACCTTC.

This CDR3 is CASSLLGTSGGARNEQFF. Written as DNA, the CDR3 is TGCGCCAGCAGCCTCTTAGGGACTAGCGGGGGGGCACGGAATGAGCAGTTCTTC. This chain uses TRBV4-1 with TRBJ2-1, with TRBD2 identical over 16 bases. V gave up 4 bases and J gave up 7 bases; unmatched junction bases: 10. In germline, CDR1 is MGHRA, CDR2 YSYEKL. This CDR3 region has 18 residues.

The V gene is TRBV6-5, the J gene TRBJ2-1, with TRBD2 matching over 9 bases. The germline V gene has CDR1 MNHEY and CDR2 SVGAGI. The CDR3 covers 14 residues. With V trimmed by 5 bases and J by 9 bases, 8 bases remained unmatched. The CDR3 sequence: CASSPRRGGGEQFF. Written as DNA, the CDR3 is TGTGCCAGCAGTCCCCGGCGCGGGGGGGGTGAGCAGTTCTTC.

This sequence joins TRBV11-2 and TRBJ1-2; D unresolved. Trimming cost V 0 bases and J 5 bases, with 7 bases left between them. Germline CDR1 reads SGHAT; CDR2 reads FQNNGV. The CDR3 length is 13 residues. In DNA form, the CDR3 reads TGTGCCAGCAGCTTAGACAGGCAGTATGGCTACACCTTC. This codes for CASSLDRQYGYTF.

The V call is TRBV10-3, the J call TRBJ1-2; D might be TRBD1 (5 bases). This CDR3 contains 16 residues. Trimming took off 5 bases at V and 6 bases at J, with 22 bases between the two ends. The V gene's germline CDR1 is ENHRY and CDR2 SYGVKD. CDR3 nucleotides: TGTGCCATCAGTTTATCCCCCTTTGGGGGGGAAAATGGCTACACCTTC. As protein: CAISLSPFGGENGYTF.

This rearrangement joins TRBV19 to TRBJ2-1, with a weak D call TRBD1 (6 bases). This CDR3 region has 13 residues. Germline CDR1 is LNHDA and CDR2 is SQIVND (reference sequence). Deletions cut 5 bases from V and 6 bases from J, with 11 bases between. CDR3 protein: CASSPAGVNEQFF. Written as DNA, the CDR3 is TGTGCCAGTAGTCCTGCAGGGGTCAATGAGCAGTTCTTC.

The rearrangement uses TRBV12-5 and TRBJ1-3; TRBD1 matches at 9 bases. CDR1 is LGHNT, CDR2 FRNRAP, per germline. This CDR3 spans 15 amino acids. Germline trimming cut 6 bases from V and 2 bases from J; bases unmatched to any gene: 5. In nucleotides, the CDR3 is TGTGCTAGTGGCCCCGGGACAGGGACTGGAAACACCATATATTTT. Translation gives CASGPGTGTGNTIYF. The full variable domain, in which reference TRBV12-5 and TRBJ1-3 provide the parts outside the CDR3, is DARVTQTPRHKVTEMGQEVTMRCQPILGHNTVFWYRQTMMQGLELLAYFRNRAPLDDSGMPKDRFSAEMPDATLATLKIQPSEPRDSAVYFCASGPGTGTGNTIYFGEGSWLTVV.

The rearrangement joins TRBV4-1 to TRBJ2-5, with unresolved D. CDR1 MGHRA and CDR2 YSYEKL come from the germline V gene. CDR3 size: 14 residues. V was clipped by 0 bases and J by 5 bases, with 10 bases between them. The CDR3 sequence is CASSQEEPQETQYF. CDR3 bases: TGCGCCAGCAGCCAAGAAGAACCGCAGGAGACCCAGTACTTC.

This chain links TRBV6-5 with TRBJ1-1; D is unresolved. Per the germline V gene, CDR1 is MNHEY and CDR2 is SVGAGI. Trimming took 3 bases from V and 4 from J, leaving 12 bases between them. The CDR3 sequence is 14 residues long. The DNA of the CDR3 is TGTGCCAGCAGTTATTCCACAGTGGGCACTGAAGCTTTCTTT. Amino acid sequence: CASSYSTVGTEAFF.